These 2 T cell receptor beta chains originate from one sample sequenced in a study of T cell responses to AZD1222 COVID-19 vaccine. Some clones are missing from TCRdb's copy, which holds only in-frame ones; the method was immunoSEQ multiplex PCR. The table records 150,000 to 200,000 clones, more than 85% of them present only once. The specimen was peripheral blood, collected on day 0 of AZD1222 vaccination. Receptors originate from an adult in good health.

The chain combines TRBV28 with TRBJ2-1; D uncertain. In germline, CDR1 is MDHEN, CDR2 SYDVKM. Trimming cost V 7 bases and J 2 bases, with 6 bases left between them. CDR3 length: 12 amino acids. CDR3 in DNA: TGTGCCAGCACATCGGCCTACAATGAGCAGTTCTTC. Amino acids: CASTSAYNEQFF.

In this sample, this clone turned up once. This chain joins TRBV20-1 and TRBJ1-2, with TRBD1 identical over 7 bases. This CDR3 is built from 14 residues. Germline V CDR1 and CDR2: DFQATT, SNEGSKA (reference sequence). Germline trimming cut 3 bases from V and 5 bases from J; bases unmatched to any gene: 9. The CDR3 coding sequence is TGCAGTGCTAGTCAAGGACAGGCGGAATATGGCTACACCTTC. As protein: CSASQGQAEYGYTF.